Shown below are 12 T cell receptor beta chains from a single sample sequenced in a study of T cell responses to AZD1222 COVID-19 vaccine. TCRdb's table, derived via immunoSEQ multiplex PCR, lists solely in-frame clones and lacks some. The table lists about 150,000 clones, approximately 90% of them singletons. Sequenced here: peripheral blood, sampled 28 days after the second AZD1222 dose. The receptor source for this set is an adult who received the AZD1222 COVID-19 vaccine.

The J gene is TRBJ2-1, the V gene TRBV11-3, with D perhaps being TRBD1 or TRBD2 (5 bases each). V dropped 5 bases and J dropped 4 bases, with 12 bases sitting between them. This CDR3 is 14 amino acids long. CDR1 SGHNT and CDR2 YENEEA come from the germline V gene. The CDR3 DNA reads as TGTGCCAGCAGCAAGGGGACCAAATACAATGAGCAGTTCTTC. It is translated as CASSKGTKYNEQFF.

The chain joins TRBV24-1 to TRBJ2-2, with D perhaps TRBD2 (6 bases). The CDR3 sequence is 16 residues long. Germline V gives CDR1 KGHDR, CDR2 SFDVKD. Trimming stripped 4 bases from V and 1 base from J, with 12 bases between. CDR3 region: CATSETGTLNTGELFF. CDR3 nucleotides: TGTGCCACCAGTGAGACCGGGACTTTGAACACCGGGGAGCTGTTTTTT.

The chain recombines TRBV12-3 or TRBV12-4 with TRBJ1-2; D is undetermined. The CDR3 consists of 13 residues. V gave up 3 bases and J gave up 4 bases, with 9 bases separating them. CDR3 bases: TGTGCCAGCAGTTTCGAACGGATCTATGGCTACACCTTC. Its protein is CASSFERIYGYTF.

The V gene is TRBV6-5, the J gene TRBJ1-2; 8 nucleotides align to TRBD1. From germline, CDR1 is MNHEY and CDR2 SVGAGI. V gave up 3 bases and J gave up 1 base; unmatched junction bases: 4. The CDR3 extends over 15 amino acids. The CDR3 is CASSYRDRINYGYTF. For the CDR3, the DNA is TGTGCCAGCAGTTATCGGGACAGGATTAACTATGGCTACACCTTC.

V gene TRBV27 combines with J gene TRBJ2-2; D may be TRBD1 or TRBD2 (6 bases each). The CDR3 runs 15 residues. Trimming removed 5 bases at V and 3 bases at J, with 13 bases between. CDR1 MNHEY and CDR2 SMNVEV come from the germline V gene (reference sequence). The CDR3 protein is CASSRLGGYTGELFF. Here the CDR3 DNA reads TGTGCCAGCAGTCGCCTAGGGGGGTACACCGGGGAGCTGTTTTTT.

V usage is TRBV5-6 and J usage is TRBJ2-1, with TRBD1 as a possible D gene (6 bases). This CDR3 spans 13 amino acids. The germline V gene encodes CDR1 SGHDT and CDR2 YYEEEE. The germline V and J ends were trimmed by 4 bases and 4 bases, with 9 bases remaining between them. CDR3 nucleotides: TGTGCCAGCAGCCCGGACAGATACAATGAGCAGTTCTTC. It is translated as CASSPDRYNEQFF.

V usage is TRBV7-9 and J usage is TRBJ1-1; D gene unclear. CDR1 and CDR2 (germline): SEHNR, FQNEAQ (reference sequence). Trimming cost V 4 bases and J 5 bases, with 17 bases left between them. This CDR3 region has 15 residues. CDR3 region: CASSSGGSLLTEAFF. CDR3 DNA: TGTGCCAGCAGCTCGGGAGGGAGCCTCTTAACTGAAGCTTTCTTT.

This clone has only a few counts. J is TRBJ2-7 and V is TRBV6-5, with D maybe TRBD2 (5 bases). The germline V gene encodes CDR1 MNHEY and CDR2 SVGAGI. The CDR3 has 13 amino acids. Trimming took off 0 bases at V and 3 bases at J, with 6 bases between the two ends. The CDR3 coding sequence is TGTGCCAGCAGTTACTCGAGGGACTACGAGCAGTACTTC. Residues: CASSYSRDYEQYF.

The chain is built from TRBV12-5 and TRBJ2-1, with 14 bases aligning to TRBD2. V trimming: 5 bases; J trimming: 7 bases; junction bases outside the gene matches: 4. The CDR3 runs to 15 residues. Looked up from germline, CDR1 is LGHNT and CDR2 is FRNRAP. The chain's CDR3 is CASGRLAGGLNEQFF. In DNA form, the CDR3 reads TGTGCTAGTGGTCGACTAGCGGGAGGGTTGAATGAGCAGTTCTTC.

The rearrangement uses TRBV18 and TRBJ2-1; 10 bases match TRBD2. The CDR3 is made up of 19 amino acids. Germline CDR1 is KGHSH and CDR2 is LQKENI. V gave up 1 base and J gave up 0 bases; unmatched junction bases: 9. CDR3 loop: CASSPQVAGGSSSYNEQFF. CDR3 nucleotides: TGTGCCAGCTCACCACAGGTAGCGGGGGGCTCGAGCTCCTACAATGAGCAGTTCTTC. Full variable domain (rest looked up from reference TRBV18 and TRBJ2-1): NAGVMQNPRHLVRRRGQEARLRCSPMKGHSHVYWYRQLPEEGLKFMVYLQKENIIDESGMPKERFSAEFPKEGPSILRIQQVVRGDSAAYFCASSPQVAGGSSSYNEQFFGPGTRLTVL.

CDR3 sequence: CATGFNYGYTF. In DNA form, the CDR3 reads TGTGCCACAGGGTTTAACTATGGCTACACCTTC. The chain employs TRBV6-5 and TRBJ1-2, with TRBD1 as a possible D gene (5 bases). CDR1 is MNHEY and CDR2 is SVGAGI in the germline V gene. The CDR3 sequence is 11 residues long. V dropped 10 bases and J dropped 1 base, with 7 bases sitting between them.

The chain joins TRBV7-9 to TRBJ1-1, with no clear D. The length of the CDR3 is 18 residues. The germline V gene encodes CDR1 SEHNR and CDR2 FQNEAQ (reference sequence). The V end was cut by 4 bases, the J end by 5 bases, with 26 bases between. CDR3 protein: CASSSINYRVRMGTEAFF. The CDR3 coding sequence is TGTGCCAGCAGCTCTATTAACTACCGGGTCCGCATGGGAACTGAAGCTTTCTTT.